Listed below are T cell receptor beta chains from one sample, sequenced in a study of cytomegalovirus exposure and HLA in healthy donors. Assay used: immunoSEQ multiplex PCR; TCRdb lists only in-frame clones, some missing. The data contain 200,000 or so clones, 75% to 85% of them singletons. Source material: PBMCs. The receptors were sampled from a woman in her forties or fifties in good health and CMV-seropositive. CDR3s include the opening cysteine and the closing phenylalanine or tryptophan. The D gene is left open where the match is weak. Not every row has a clone size; where given, it reads once, few, many or a size class.

v_call: TRBV6-1
clone_size: NA
d_call: TRBD1
j_call: TRBJ1-2
cdr3_nt: TGTGCCAGCACCGAGGGGACAGATTACTATGGCTACACCTTC
cdr3_aa: CASTEGTDYYGYTF

v_call: TRBV28
clone_size: once
d_call: NA
j_call: TRBJ2-5
cdr3_nt: TGTGCCAGCAGTTTAGGCTGGGGAGGAGGACTTGCGGAGACCCAGTACTTC
cdr3_aa: CASSLGWGGGLAETQYF

v_call: TRBV5-6
clone_size: NA
d_call: TRBD1
j_call: TRBJ2-2
cdr3_nt: TGTGCCAGCAGCTTGGGCCCAGGGGGCTCCAACACCGGGGAGCTGTTTTTT
cdr3_aa: CASSLGPGGSNTGELFF

v_call: TRBV19
clone_size: NA
d_call: NA
j_call: TRBJ1-1
cdr3_nt: TGTGCCAGTAGTTGGGGGCCAAAGGACACTGAAGCTTTCTTT
cdr3_aa: CASSWGPKDTEAFF

v_call: TRBV4-1
clone_size: NA
d_call: NA
j_call: TRBJ2-1
cdr3_nt: TGCGCCAGCAGCCAAGAACGTCTAAATGAGCAGTTCTTC
cdr3_aa: CASSQERLNEQFF

v_call: TRBV5-1
clone_size: NA
d_call: TRBD1
j_call: TRBJ2-3
cdr3_nt: TGCGCCAGCAGCTCCGGACAGGGGGCAGGGGATACGCAGTATTTT
cdr3_aa: CASSSGQGAGDTQYF

v_call: TRBV19
clone_size: NA
d_call: TRBD1
j_call: TRBJ1-5
cdr3_nt: TGTGCCAGTAGTTACGGACAGGGGGTCAATCAGCCCCAGCATTTT
cdr3_aa: CASSYGQGVNQPQHF

v_call: TRBV9
clone_size: NA
d_call: TRBD2
j_call: TRBJ2-1
cdr3_nt: TGTGCCAGCAGCTCAACCGGGACTAGAAGCCATGAGCAGTTCTTC
cdr3_aa: CASSSTGTRSHEQFF

v_call: TRBV7-2
clone_size: NA
d_call: TRBD2
j_call: TRBJ2-3
cdr3_nt: TGTGCCAGCAGCTTTAGCGGGAGGGCCTCAAATACAGATACGCAGTATTTT
cdr3_aa: CASSFSGRASNTDTQYF

v_call: TRBV5-1
clone_size: NA
d_call: TRBD2
j_call: TRBJ2-7
cdr3_nt: TGCGCCAGCAGTGGACCGGGAGGGGAGCAGTACTTC
cdr3_aa: CASSGPGGEQYF

v_call: TRBV19
clone_size: NA
d_call: TRBD1
j_call: TRBJ1-5
cdr3_nt: TGTGCCAGTAGTATCGGGACAGGGGGCAATCAGCCCCAGCATTTT
cdr3_aa: CASSIGTGGNQPQHF

v_call: TRBV2
clone_size: NA
d_call: NA
j_call: TRBJ1-2
cdr3_nt: TGTGCCAGCAGTGGGGCGAAGAGCCTCTATGGCTACACCTTC
cdr3_aa: CASSGAKSLYGYTF

v_call: TRBV27
clone_size: NA
d_call: TRBD1
j_call: TRBJ1-2
cdr3_nt: TGTGCCAGCAGTCCCCTTTCCGGGACAGGGGGCGGAAGGGGCTACACCTTC
cdr3_aa: CASSPLSGTGGGRGYTF

v_call: TRBV27
clone_size: NA
d_call: NA
j_call: TRBJ1-5
cdr3_nt: TGTGCCAGCAGTTTAGGGAGCTATAGCAATCAGCCCCAGCATTTT
cdr3_aa: CASSLGSYSNQPQHF

v_call: TRBV25-1
clone_size: NA
d_call: NA
j_call: TRBJ1-4
cdr3_nt: TGTGCCAGCAGTGAAGGTCAGACAAATGAAAAACTGTTTTTT
cdr3_aa: CASSEGQTNEKLFF

v_call: TRBV12-2
clone_size: few
d_call: NA
j_call: TRBJ1-6
cdr3_nt: TGTGCAAGTCGCTTAGGTGCGGTGAGGAACTATAATTCACCCCTCCACTTT
cdr3_aa: CASRLGAVRNYNSPLHF

v_call: TRBV6-1
clone_size: NA
d_call: TRBD2
j_call: TRBJ2-5
cdr3_nt: TGTGCCAGCAGTGCAGGGACTAGAGGAGAGACCCAGTACTTC
cdr3_aa: CASSAGTRGETQYF

v_call: TRBV19
clone_size: NA
d_call: TRBD1
j_call: TRBJ2-5
cdr3_nt: TGTGCCAGTGGGACAGGGGCGGGGGAGACCCAGTACTTC
cdr3_aa: CASGTGAGETQYF

v_call: TRBV18
clone_size: NA
d_call: NA
j_call: TRBJ1-4
cdr3_nt: TGTGCCAGCTCACCCCTCGAGGCTGGCACTAATGAAAAACTGTTTTTT
cdr3_aa: CASSPLEAGTNEKLFF

v_call: TRBV27
clone_size: NA
d_call: NA
j_call: TRBJ1-6
cdr3_nt: TGTGCCAGCAGTCTAGACAGCTATAATTCACCCCTCCACTTT
cdr3_aa: CASSLDSYNSPLHF

v_call: TRBV7-3
clone_size: NA
d_call: NA
j_call: TRBJ1-1
cdr3_nt: TGTGCCAGCAGTAGTCAGGCGAACACTGAAGCTTTCTTT
cdr3_aa: CASSSQANTEAFF

v_call: TRBV10-2
clone_size: NA
d_call: NA
j_call: TRBJ2-7
cdr3_nt: TGCGCCACCCTATCCGGGGGTTCCTACGAGCAGTACTTC
cdr3_aa: CATLSGGSYEQYF